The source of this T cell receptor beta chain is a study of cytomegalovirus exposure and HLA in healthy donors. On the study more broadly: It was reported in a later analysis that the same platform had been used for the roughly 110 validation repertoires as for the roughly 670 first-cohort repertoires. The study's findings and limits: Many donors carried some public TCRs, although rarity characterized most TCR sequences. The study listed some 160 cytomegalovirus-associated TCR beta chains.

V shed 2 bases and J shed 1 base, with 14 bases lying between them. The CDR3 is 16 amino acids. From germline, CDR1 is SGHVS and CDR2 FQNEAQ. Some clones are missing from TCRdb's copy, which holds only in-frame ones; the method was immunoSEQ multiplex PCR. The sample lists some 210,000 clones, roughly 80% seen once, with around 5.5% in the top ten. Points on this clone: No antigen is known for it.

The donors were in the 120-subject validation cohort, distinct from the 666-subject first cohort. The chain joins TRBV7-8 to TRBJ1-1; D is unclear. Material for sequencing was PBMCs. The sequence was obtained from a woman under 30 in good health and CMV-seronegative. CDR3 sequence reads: CASSLRRSAPNTEAFF. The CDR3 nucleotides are TGTGCCAGCAGCTTACGTCGTAGCGCTCCGAACACTGAAGCTTTCTTT. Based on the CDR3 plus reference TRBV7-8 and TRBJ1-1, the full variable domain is GAGVSQSPRYKVAKRGQDVALRCDPISGHVSLFWYQQALGQGPEFLTYFQNEAQLDKSGLPSDRFFAERPEGSVSTLKIQRTQQEDSAVYLCASSLRRSAPNTEAFFGQGTRLTVV.